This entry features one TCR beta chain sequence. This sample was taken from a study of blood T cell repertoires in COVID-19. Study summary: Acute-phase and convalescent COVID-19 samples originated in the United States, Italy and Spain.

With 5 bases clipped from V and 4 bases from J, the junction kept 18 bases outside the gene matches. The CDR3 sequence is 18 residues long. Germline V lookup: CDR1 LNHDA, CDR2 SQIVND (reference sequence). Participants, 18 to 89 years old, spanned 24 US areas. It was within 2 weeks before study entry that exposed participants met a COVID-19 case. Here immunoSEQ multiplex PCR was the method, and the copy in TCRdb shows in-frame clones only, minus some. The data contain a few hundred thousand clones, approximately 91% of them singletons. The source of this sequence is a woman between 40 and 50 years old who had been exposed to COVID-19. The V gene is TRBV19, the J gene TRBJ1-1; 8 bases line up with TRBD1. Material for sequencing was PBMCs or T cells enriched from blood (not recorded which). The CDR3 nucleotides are TGTGCCAGTAGTCCACCCCTCACTTGGACAGGGACGGTCACTGAAGCTTTCTTT. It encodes CASSPPLTWTGTVTEAFF.